This TCR beta chain is from a study of PD-L1 blockade in urothelial cancer. Study background: Blood drawn 3 weeks (second dose) and 6 weeks after treatment start was analyzed.

Clones were sequenced by immunoSEQ multiplex PCR, and TCRdb holds only the in-frame ones, with some missing. The data hold 85,000 to 95,000 clones, with almost 90% observed a single time. Documented time point: pretreatment peripheral blood. General study results and limits: When pretreatment blood TCR clonality was below the median, it predicted better survival.

On this clone itself: Antigen: not known.

V gave up 0 bases and J gave up 1 base, with 3 bases separating them. This CDR3 has 13 amino acids. Germline V gene data show CDR1 as LNHDA and CDR2 as SQIVND (reference sequence). This clonotype originated in a man aged 55 to 69 with urothelial cancer. The chain joins TRBV19 to TRBJ1-1; D ambiguous. This specimen consisted of PBMCs, obtained around atezolizumab (anti-PD-L1) treatment. DNA of the CDR3: TGTGCCAGTAGTATAGAGCGGAACACTGAAGCTTTCTTT. Protein sequence: CASSIERNTEAFF. The whole variable domain, remainder taken from reference TRBV19 and TRBJ1-1, is DGGITQSPKYLFRKEGQNVTLSCEQNLNHDAMYWYRQDPGQGLRLIYYSQIVNDFQKGDIAEGYSVSREKKESFPLTVTSAQKNPTAFYLCASSIERNTEAFFGQGTRLTVV.